The 25 T cell receptor beta chains below all came from one sample that was sequenced in a study of blood T cell repertoires in COVID-19. The method was immunoSEQ multiplex PCR; TCRdb's version includes in-frame clones alone and lacks a portion of them. This repertoire shows approximately 200,000 clones, approximately 85% found once; its top ten account for 2.9%. Source material: peripheral blood. The source of these receptors is a man aged 50 to 60 who had recovered from COVID-19.

The chain employs TRBV4-1 and TRBJ2-5, with TRBD1 matching 10 bases. CDR1 MGHRA and CDR2 YSYEKL come from the germline V gene. Trimming took 6 bases from V and 1 from J; bases not matched to a gene: 11. The CDR3 extends over 17 amino acids. CDR3 DNA: TGCGCCAGCAGTCGACAGGGGGCTGCGGAGGTCCAAGAGACCCAGTACTTC. This translates into CASSRQGAAEVQETQYF.

The chain combines TRBV4-2 with TRBJ1-3; the D gene is possibly TRBD1 (6 bases). Trimming stripped 2 bases from V and 4 bases from J, with 15 bases between. The CDR3 has 16 residues. Looked up from germline, CDR1 is LGHNA and CDR2 is YNFKEQ. CDR3 in DNA: TGTGCCAGCAGCCAAACTGCAGCAGGGGCGGGAAACACCATATATTTT. This codes for CASSQTAAGAGNTIYF.

The chain carries TRBV5-1 and TRBJ2-3; 8 positions match TRBD2. Germline V gene sequence: CDR1 SGHRS, CDR2 YFSETQ. The CDR3 sequence is 16 residues long. Losses at the gene ends were 0 bases for V and 0 bases for J; bases not matched to a gene: 3. CDR3 DNA sequence: TGCGCCAGCAGCTTGGCGGCTAGCGGGAGCACAGATACGCAGTATTTT. Its translation is CASSLAASGSTDTQYF.

The V gene is TRBV7-2, the J gene TRBJ2-3; 15 bases are shared with TRBD2. Germline V CDR1 and CDR2: SGHTA, FQGNSA. The CDR3 is 16 amino acids. Germline trimming cut 4 bases from V and 5 bases from J; bases unmatched to any gene: 4. CDR3 nucleotides: TGTGCCAGCAGCTGGACTAGCGGGAGGGCCGTAGATACGCAGTATTTT. Translation gives CASSWTSGRAVDTQYF.

The chain combines TRBV15 with TRBJ2-7; D may be TRBD2 (7 bases). The CDR3 covers 13 residues. Germline V gene data show CDR1 as LNHNV and CDR2 as YYDKDF (reference sequence). Trimming pared 6 bases from V and 5 bases from J, leaving 14 bases between. The CDR3 DNA reads TGTGCCACCAGAGGGGGGGCGAAGAACGAGCAGTACTTC. Its protein is CATRGGAKNEQYF.

This clone was seen a handful of times. DNA of the CDR3: TGTGCCAGCAGTTTTACGGGACAGACAGAGACCCAGTACTTC. Protein: CASSFTGQTETQYF. The chain combines TRBV27 with TRBJ2-5, with 7 bases fitting TRBD1. The V gene's germline CDR1 is MNHEY and CDR2 SMNVEV (reference sequence). The CDR3 totals 14 residues. The V gene end was trimmed by 3 bases and the J gene end by 4 bases; junction bases not matched to a gene: 5.

This clone came up many times. V gene TRBV7-9 combines with J gene TRBJ2-7; D is perhaps TRBD2 (6 bases). Trimming took 7 bases from V and 6 from J, leaving 13 bases between them. Germline V CDR1 and CDR2: SEHNR, FQNEAQ (reference sequence). CDR3 length: 12 residues. CDR3 region: CASIKEGAEQYF. The CDR3 DNA sequence: TGTGCCAGCATCAAGGAGGGCGCCGAGCAGTACTTC.

The V and J genes are TRBV11-1 and TRBJ2-7, with 10 positions matching TRBD1. Germline CDR1 SGHAT, CDR2 FQDESV (reference sequence). The CDR3 loop spans 15 amino acids. Trimming took 1 base from V and 2 from J; bases not matched to a gene: 2. The CDR3 region has the DNA TGTGCCAGCAGCTTAGTCGGGACAGGGGCCTACGAGCAGTACTTC. Protein product: CASSLVGTGAYEQYF.

CDR3 protein: CASSFSLAGQDGYTF. In DNA form, the CDR3 reads TGTGCCAGCAGCTTTAGTTTGGCAGGGCAGGATGGCTACACCTTC. The rearrangement uses TRBV5-4 and TRBJ1-2; the D gene is possibly TRBD1 (5 bases). Trimming left V 2 bases short and J 6 bases short, with 17 bases between. Germline V gene data show CDR1 as SGHNT and CDR2 as YYREEE (reference sequence). This CDR3 is built from 15 residues.

The J gene is TRBJ2-2, the V gene TRBV15; 8 bases match TRBD2. J lost 2 bases, V lost 4 bases, and 15 bases had no gene match. This CDR3 is 19 amino acids long. CDR1 is LNHNV, CDR2 YYDKDF, per germline (reference sequence). CDR3 residues: CATSIGPLSREVNTGELFF. In nucleotides, the CDR3 is TGTGCCACCAGCATAGGCCCCTTATCGCGGGAGGTTAACACCGGGGAGCTGTTTTTT.

The chain uses TRBV28 and TRBJ2-3; 7 bases agree with TRBD2. The CDR3 contains 15 residues. CDR1 is MDHEN and CDR2 is SYDVKM in the germline V gene. J gave up 4 bases and V 7 bases, and 11 bases lay outside the gene matches. The CDR3 spells CASIPWGGKADTQYF. CDR3 sequence (DNA): TGTGCCAGCATCCCTTGGGGGGGGAAGGCAGATACGCAGTATTTT.

This chain joins TRBV9 and TRBJ2-1; maybe TRBD2 (6 bases). CDR1 and CDR2 from the germline V gene are SGDLS and YYNGEE. This CDR3 is built from 16 residues. Trimming removed 4 bases at V and 0 bases at J, with 14 bases between. CDR3 sequence: CASSSKLAVSYNEQFF. The CDR3 DNA sequence: TGTGCCAGCAGCTCAAAGTTAGCGGTCTCCTACAATGAGCAGTTCTTC.

This clone showed up many times. The rearrangement joins TRBV7-2 to TRBJ1-2; perhaps TRBD1 as D (5 bases). The CDR3 totals 16 residues. Per the germline V gene, CDR1 is SGHTA and CDR2 is FQGNSA. Between the trimmed V and J ends, which lost 3 bases and 6 bases, there was a span of 20 bases. The CDR3 DNA reads TGTGCCAGCAGCTTTAGTATCTCTGGGCCAGGGAATGGCTACACCTTC. Translating gives CASSFSISGPGNGYTF.

CDR3 DNA sequence: TGTGCCAGCAGCCTTCGCGTGACCTACGAGCAGTACTTC. It translates to CASSLRVTYEQYF. The V gene is TRBV3-1 (or the pseudogene TRBV3-2), the J gene TRBJ2-7; unclear D gene. The germline gives CDR1 LGHDT, CDR2 YNNKEL (reference sequence). V was shortened by 4 bases and J by 2 bases, with 9 bases between the two germline ends. The CDR3 spans 13 residues.

This chain joins TRBV27 and TRBJ1-2, with D perhaps matching TRBD1 (6 bases). Trimming left V 2 bases short and J 5 bases short, with 12 bases between. This CDR3 contains 14 residues. The germline gives CDR1 MNHEY, CDR2 SMNVEV (reference sequence). CDR3 DNA: TGTGCCAGCAGTTTACATCAGGGGCATTATGGCTACACCTTC. This encodes CASSLHQGHYGYTF.

This clone has just one count. The chain has TRBV6-5 and TRBJ2-7; 7 nucleotides agree with TRBD1. Germline trimming cut 11 bases from V and 5 bases from J; bases unmatched to any gene: 15. Germline assignment: CDR1 MNHEY and CDR2 SVGAGI. The CDR3 contains 14 residues. Here the CDR3 reads CASPGQGEPHEQYF. The CDR3 bases are TGTGCCTCCCCCGGGCAGGGGGAACCCCACGAGCAGTACTTC.

The chain uses TRBV5-1 and TRBJ2-3, with a possible D match to TRBD2 (6 bases). The CDR3 spans 12 residues. Germline CDR1 and CDR2: SGHRS and YFSETQ. With 3 bases removed from V and 6 bases from J, the gap between germline ends came to 8 bases. In DNA form, the CDR3 reads TGCGCCAGCAGCTCCGCGGGGGATACGCAGTATTTT. Its translation: CASSSAGDTQYF.

The V and J genes are TRBV24-1 and TRBJ2-1; 9 positions agree with TRBD1. In germline, CDR1 is KGHDR, CDR2 SFDVKD. This CDR3 has 16 amino acids. The trim removed 2 bases at V and 6 bases at J, leaving 7 bases unmatched. Written as DNA, the CDR3 is TGTGCCACCAGTGATTCCGGGACAGGGTCCGGCAATGAGCAGTTCTTC. Translated: CATSDSGTGSGNEQFF.

The CDR3 is CASSRGTGGERETQYF. CDR3 in DNA: TGCGCCAGCAGCCGGGGGACAGGGGGCGAAAGAGAGACCCAGTACTTC. The V and J genes are TRBV5-1 and TRBJ2-5, with TRBD1 matching 12 bases. The CDR3 is 16 amino acids. The J segment lost 4 bases and the V segment lost 4 bases, leaving 8 bases of the junction unmatched. Looked up from germline, CDR1 is SGHRS and CDR2 is YFSETQ.

This chain connects TRBV27 to TRBJ2-5, with 7 bases aligning to TRBD1. The CDR3 is 14 residues long. CDR1 is MNHEY and CDR2 is SMNVEV in the germline V gene (reference sequence). J gave up 1 base and V 6 bases, and 5 bases lay outside the gene matches. In nucleotides, the CDR3 is TGTGCCAGCAGGTCCGCAGGGGGCCAAGAGACCCAGTACTTC. Amino acids: CASRSAGGQETQYF.

This chain joins TRBV18 and TRBJ1-2, with 9 bases identical to TRBD1. The CDR3 has 15 residues. V trimming: 2 bases; J trimming: 6 bases; junction bases outside the gene matches: 7. CDR1 KGHSH and CDR2 LQKENI come from the germline V gene. The CDR3 sequence is CASSPSDRGVDGYTF. The DNA for the CDR3 is TGTGCCAGCTCACCATCGGACAGGGGAGTGGATGGCTACACCTTC.

The table lists this clone with a few counts. V gene TRBV29-1 combines with J gene TRBJ1-1; D not certain. The CDR3 totals 13 residues. V shed 1 base and J shed 1 base, with 7 bases lying between them. CDR1 and CDR2 (germline): SQVTM, ANQGSEA. CDR3 region: CSVEARKNTEAFF. The CDR3 DNA reads TGCAGCGTTGAAGCCAGGAAGAACACTGAAGCTTTCTTT.

This rearrangement joins TRBV5-1 to TRBJ1-2; a possible D gene is TRBD1 (6 bases). Trimming pared 3 bases from V and 4 bases from J, leaving 10 bases between. The CDR3 runs 13 residues. Germline V gene lookup returns CDR1 SGHRS and CDR2 YFSETQ. The CDR3, as DNA: TGCGCCAGCAGCTGGGACAAATCCTATGGCTACACCTTC. This translates into CASSWDKSYGYTF. Looking up the rest from reference TRBV5-1 and TRBJ1-2 gives the full variable domain: KAGVTQTPRYLIKTRGQQVTLSCSPISGHRSVSWYQQTPGQGLQFLFEYFSETQRNKGNFPGRFSGRQFSNSRSEMNVSTLELGDSALYLCASSWDKSYGYTFGSGTRLTVV.

In this sample, this clone turned up once. This chain connects TRBV19 to TRBJ1-5; weak D call: TRBD1 (5 bases). This CDR3 comprises 15 residues. Germline CDR1 reads LNHDA; CDR2 reads SQIVND (reference sequence). V lost 6 bases and J 1 base, leaving 13 bases between the germline ends. The CDR3 DNA reads TGTGCCAGTAGCCCCAGGGTCCGGAGCAATCAGCCCCAGCATTTT. It is translated as CASSPRVRSNQPQHF.

This rearrangement joins TRBV6-5 to TRBJ1-4; TRBD1 aligns across 10 bases. The trim removed 2 bases at V and 6 bases at J, leaving 0 bases unmatched. The CDR3 consists of 14 residues. Germline V gene sequence: CDR1 MNHEY, CDR2 SVGAGI. CDR3 DNA: TGTGCCAGCAGTTACGGGACAGGGGATGAAAAACTGTTTTTT. It is translated as CASSYGTGDEKLFF.